This T cell receptor (beta chain) originates from a study of blood T cell repertoires in COVID-19. Across the whole study: The origin of the acute and convalescent COVID-19 samples was the United States, Italy and Spain. Sources were T cells, B-cell-depleted T cells, or PBMCs; the material itself was cDNA or gDNA.

The CDR3 is made up of 16 amino acids. Per germline, CDR1 MNHNY and CDR2 SVGAGI (reference sequence). V was pared by 0 bases and J by 3 bases, with 14 bases between. Original analysis: From reference gene primer amplification, estimates of nucleated cell counts were derived. Repertoires were generated with immunoSEQ multiplex PCR, while TCRdb's copy carries only in-frame clones and drops some. D and trimming were read from the DNA, whereas the V and J calls and clone size are those reported in that table. The table includes 140,000 to 150,000 clones, about nine tenths detected once. The TCR originated in a human donor in a cohort sampled during active COVID-19. This chain links TRBV6-6 with TRBJ1-1; tentative D call: TRBD1 (5 bases). Material for sequencing was peripheral blood. The CDR3 nucleotides read TGTGCCAGCAGTTACTCGAGACGGGGGGGAGACACTGAAGCTTTCTTT. It specifies CASSYSRRGGDTEAFF.